The 21 T cell receptor beta chains presented below share a single source sample, sequenced in a study of cytomegalovirus exposure and HLA in healthy donors. Researchers ran the PCR with 60 Vbeta and 13 Jbeta primers. TCRdb's copy holds only in-frame clones and misses some; the assay was immunoSEQ multiplex PCR. The sample's table shows fewer than 95,000 clones. The source material was PBMCs. The receptors shown here come from a woman between 40 and 50 years old in good health and CMV-seropositive.

The V call is TRBV5-1, the J call TRBJ2-3; D possibly corresponds to TRBD2 (6 bases). The germline V gene encodes CDR1 SGHRS and CDR2 YFSETQ. V lost 5 bases to trimming and J lost 2 bases, with 15 bases between them. This CDR3 has 15 residues. CDR3 amino acids: CASSNGGIVTDTQYF. CDR3 nucleotides: TGCGCCAGCAGTAACGGGGGAATTGTCACAGATACGCAGTATTTT.

The chain links TRBV27 to TRBJ1-2; 10 positions match TRBD1. The V segment lost 4 bases and the J segment 3 bases; nucleotides outside the gene matches: 11. Germline V gives CDR1 MNHEY, CDR2 SMNVEV (reference sequence). This CDR3 contains 17 residues. CDR3 bases: TGTGCCAGCAGTTGGACGGGACAGGGGAAAGGGGACTATGGCTACACCTTC. It translates to CASSWTGQGKGDYGYTF.

The V gene is TRBV7-2, the J gene TRBJ2-3; no firm D call. The CDR3 consists of 16 residues. Germline V gene lookup returns CDR1 SGHTA and CDR2 FQGNSA. V shed 1 base and J shed 0 bases, with 11 bases lying between them. DNA of the CDR3: TGTGCCAGCAGCTTAGACGTGGCGGCTAGCACAGATACGCAGTATTTT. It is translated as CASSLDVAASTDTQYF.

The chain has TRBV6-4 and TRBJ2-1, with 12 bases identical to TRBD2. This CDR3 is built from 16 residues. Losses at the gene ends were 0 bases for V and 5 bases for J; bases not matched to a gene: 2. Germline CDR1 reads MRHNA; CDR2 reads SNTAGT. As DNA, the CDR3 is TGTGCCAGCAGTGACTCGACTAGCGGGGGTCACAATGAGCAGTTCTTC. Amino acids: CASSDSTSGGHNEQFF.

The chain combines TRBV5-1 with TRBJ2-5; tentative D call: TRBD1 (6 bases). V was shortened by 0 bases and J by 4 bases, with 10 bases between the two germline ends. This CDR3 has 14 residues. Per the germline V gene, CDR1 is SGHRS and CDR2 is YFSETQ. DNA of the CDR3: TGCGCCAGCAGCTTGGATGTCAGGGGAGAGACCCAGTACTTC. Residues: CASSLDVRGETQYF.

The J gene is TRBJ1-2, the V gene TRBV5-1; no definite D call. This CDR3 is 13 amino acids long. The V and J ends lost 0 bases and 4 bases respectively, with 7 bases between them. Germline CDR1 SGHRS, CDR2 YFSETQ. The DNA for the CDR3 is TGCGCCAGCAGCTTGGAAGGGAGCTATGGCTACACCTTC. Its protein is CASSLEGSYGYTF.

The chain combines TRBV4-1 with TRBJ2-1; 10 bases are a match to TRBD2. This CDR3 is 15 amino acids long. CDR1 and CDR2 (germline): MGHRA, YSYEKL. The V gene end was trimmed by 2 bases and the J gene end by 5 bases; junction bases not matched to a gene: 3. CDR3 region: CASSQWLAGDNEQFF. The DNA for the CDR3 is TGCGCCAGCAGCCAATGGCTAGCGGGGGACAATGAGCAGTTCTTC.

The V call is TRBV19, the J call TRBJ2-7; TRBD1 agrees at 9 bases. Germline-derived CDR1 and CDR2 are LNHDA and SQIVND (reference sequence). V trimming: 3 bases; J trimming: 4 bases; junction bases outside the gene matches: 4. CDR3 length equals 14 residues. Here the CDR3 reads CASSITQGAYEQYF. In nucleotides, the CDR3 is TGTGCCAGTAGTATCACACAGGGGGCTTACGAGCAGTACTTC.

The chain has TRBV2 and TRBJ2-7, with D tentatively TRBD1 (5 bases). This CDR3 has 14 amino acids. CDR1 is SNHLY and CDR2 is FYNNEI in the germline V gene. V lost 7 bases to trimming and J lost 5 bases, with 18 bases between them. The CDR3 DNA sequence: TGTGCCAGCATCCCCAGGGTTAACGGCGACGAGCAGTACTTC. Amino acid sequence: CASIPRVNGDEQYF. The full variable domain, in which reference TRBV2 and TRBJ2-7 provide the parts outside the CDR3, is EPEVTQTPSHQVTQMGQEVILRCVPISNHLYFYWYRQILGQKVEFLVSFYNNEISEKSEIFDDQFSVERPDGSNFTLKIRSTKLEDSAMYFCASIPRVNGDEQYFGPGTRLTVT.

The genes are TRBV7-8 and TRBJ2-7; D possibly corresponds to TRBD1 (6 bases). The CDR3 is 15 residues long. V shed 5 bases and J shed 3 bases, with 17 bases lying between them. CDR1 and CDR2 (germline): SGHVS, FQNEAQ. CDR3 DNA sequence: TGTGCCAGCAGCCTAAGGACAGCGAGAGACTACGAGCAGTACTTC. Encoded protein: CASSLRTARDYEQYF. The full variable domain, completed using reference TRBV7-8 and TRBJ2-7, is GAGVSQSPRYKVAKRGQDVALRCDPISGHVSLFWYQQALGQGPEFLTYFQNEAQLDKSGLPSDRFFAERPEGSVSTLKIQRTQQEDSAVYLCASSLRTARDYEQYFGPGTRLTVT.

V and J are TRBV7-6 and TRBJ2-4; 15 nucleotides agree with TRBD2. The CDR3 has 20 residues. Germline assignment: CDR1 SGHVS and CDR2 FNYEAQ. J was trimmed by 1 base and V by 3 bases; bases with no gene match: 10. Here the CDR3 DNA reads TGTGCCAGCAGCTTCACATCCGGGACTAGCGGGGGGACCGCCAAAAACATTCAGTACTTC. This encodes CASSFTSGTSGGTAKNIQYF.

DNA for the CDR3: TGCAGCGTTGCCCCGTTCTACCGGGACAGCAGCTCCTACGAGCAGTACTTC. Translating gives CSVAPFYRDSSSYEQYF. The V call is TRBV29-1, the J call TRBJ2-7; the match to TRBD1 covers 7 bases. J was trimmed by 0 bases and V by 4 bases; bases with no gene match: 15. Germline CDR1 SQVTM, CDR2 ANQGSEA. There are 17 residues in the CDR3.

The chain has TRBV28 and TRBJ2-7; D perhaps matches TRBD2 (6 bases). The CDR3 is 14 amino acids. With 6 bases removed from V and 0 bases from J, the gap between germline ends came to 12 bases. Looked up from germline, CDR1 is MDHEN and CDR2 is SYDVKM. The CDR3: CASRWAGYSYEQYF. The DNA of the CDR3 is TGTGCCAGCAGGTGGGCGGGATACTCCTACGAGCAGTACTTC. The full variable domain, rest sourced from reference TRBV28 and TRBJ2-7, is DVKVTQSSRYLVKRTGEKVFLECVQDMDHENMFWYRQDPGLGLRLIYFSYDVKMKEKGDIPEGYSVSREKKERFSLILESASTNQTSMYLCASRWAGYSYEQYFGPGTRLTVT.

The chain carries TRBV19 and TRBJ1-1, with a tentative D call TRBD1 (5 bases). Deletions cut 5 bases from V and 1 base from J, with 17 bases between. This CDR3 has 16 amino acids. Germline assignment: CDR1 LNHDA and CDR2 SQIVND (reference sequence). In DNA, the CDR3 is TGTGCCAGTAGTGCCGACCCCCGACAGACGAACACTGAAGCTTTCTTT. Its translation: CASSADPRQTNTEAFF.

The rearrangement uses TRBV4-1 and TRBJ1-5; TRBD1 is a possible D gene (5 bases). With 4 bases removed from V and 5 bases from J, the gap between germline ends came to 15 bases. Germline CDR1 is MGHRA and CDR2 is YSYEKL. This CDR3 region has 15 residues. The DNA of the CDR3 is TGCGCCAGCAGCCCTGGGGGGGGGATCGATCAGCCCCAGCATTTT. Its protein is CASSPGGGIDQPQHF.

This chain links TRBV7-9 with TRBJ2-7; 7 positions match TRBD1. The ends lost 4 bases at V and 7 bases at J; junction bases unmatched: 4. CDR1 SEHNR and CDR2 FQNEAQ come from the germline V gene (reference sequence). This CDR3 spans 12 amino acids. The CDR3 sequence: CASSWDSHEQYF. The CDR3 DNA reads as TGTGCCAGCAGCTGGGACAGTCATGAGCAGTACTTC.

The V and J genes are TRBV19 and TRBJ2-1; maybe TRBD1 (6 bases). V shed 3 bases and J shed 2 bases, with 11 bases lying between them. CDR1 and CDR2 from the germline V gene are LNHDA and SQIVND (reference sequence). The CDR3 loop spans 15 amino acids. CDR3 sequence: CASSIGRGAYNEQFF. The CDR3 coding sequence is TGTGCCAGTAGTATTGGCAGGGGAGCCTACAATGAGCAGTTCTTC. Filled out from reference TRBV19 and TRBJ2-1, the complete variable domain reads DGGITQSPKYLFRKEGQNVTLSCEQNLNHDAMYWYRQDPGQGLRLIYYSQIVNDFQKGDIAEGYSVSREKKESFPLTVTSAQKNPTAFYLCASSIGRGAYNEQFFGPGTRLTVL.

As concerns this clone: The same CDR3 also results from other DNA sequences found in this sample. The rearrangement joins TRBV6-5 to TRBJ1-2; 12 bases agree with TRBD1. Per germline, CDR1 MNHEY and CDR2 SVGAGI. J gave up 4 bases and V 3 bases, and 3 bases lay outside the gene matches. This CDR3 contains 15 residues. CDR3 in DNA: TGTGCCAGCAGTTATCGGGGACAGGGGGCCTATGGCTACACCTTC. This encodes CASSYRGQGAYGYTF.

This chain connects TRBV6-4 to TRBJ2-1; D perhaps matches TRBD1 (6 bases). Germline V gene sequence: CDR1 MRHNA, CDR2 SNTAGT. Trimming removed 6 bases from V and 9 bases from J, with 12 bases in between. This CDR3 has 12 residues. In DNA, the CDR3 is TGTGCCAGCAGACCTGAAGGGGGTGAGCAGTTCTTC. Protein: CASRPEGGEQFF.

The chain has TRBV7-8 and TRBJ1-5; D is possibly TRBD1 (6 bases). The CDR3 is 15 amino acids. The V and J ends lost 5 bases and 0 bases respectively, with 11 bases between them. Germline values: CDR1 SGHVS, CDR2 FQNEAQ. The CDR3 loop is CASSGDIHSNQPQHF. As DNA, the CDR3 is TGTGCCAGCAGCGGGGACATCCATAGCAATCAGCCCCAGCATTTT.

The chain couples TRBV5-5 to TRBJ1-5; TRBD1 aligns across 7 bases. CDR1 is SGHKS and CDR2 is YYEKEE in the germline V gene (reference sequence). The CDR3 runs 14 residues. V lost 4 bases to trimming and J lost 3 bases; unmatched junction nucleotides: 4. CDR3 protein: CASSQGQLNQPQHF. The CDR3 nucleotides read TGTGCCAGCAGCCAGGGACAGCTCAATCAGCCCCAGCATTTT.